Given below is one TCR beta chain in context. TCRdb's copy holds only in-frame clones and misses some; the assay was immunoSEQ multiplex PCR. The sample comprises around 40,000 clones, 70% to 90% of which are singletons, and about 2.5% rests with the top ten. The CDR3 has 13 amino acids. V shed 4 bases and J shed 4 bases, with 9 bases lying between them. CDR1 is ENHRY, CDR2 SYGVKD, per germline. The time point: peripheral blood 6 weeks after treatment start. Metastatic or locally advanced urothelial carcinoma was present in the patients. This sample is drawn from a study of PD-L1 blockade in urothelial cancer. For the study at large: About 90% of the 29 patients were men with bladder-origin urothelial cancer.

The source is a man between 70 and 80 years old with urothelial cancer. The chain couples TRBV10-3 to TRBJ2-3; no clear D gene. The source material was PBMCs, sampled around atezolizumab (anti-PD-L1) treatment. CDR3 sequence: CAISGGGPDTQYF. The CDR3, as DNA: TGTGCCATCAGTGGAGGTGGTCCAGATACGCAGTATTTT.